Presented here are 15 T cell receptor beta chains from one specimen sequenced in a study of T cell responses to AZD1222 COVID-19 vaccine (dated by TCRdb to the early 2020s). The sample's time point label is to be understood as: about 28 days (+/-7) after the second vaccine dose. Library construction relied on the immunoSEQ multiplex PCR assay. The source is immuneACCESS, and TCRdb retained only in-frame sequences with V and J called. Part of the clones is not carried over; for the studies checked, unresolved V genes explain less than half of this, and the remainder is unexplained. The sample table lists 86,000 or so clones, about nine tenths of them with a count of one. The ten largest account for less than 9% of the sample. Material: peripheral blood, obtained 28 days after the second AZD1222 dose. All receptors derive from an adult who received the AZD1222 COVID-19 vaccine.

V is TRBV4-1 and J is TRBJ1-6; a possible D gene is TRBD1 (6 bases). This CDR3 comprises 16 residues. The germline gives CDR1 MGHRA, CDR2 YSYEKL. The ends were cut back, 0 bases at V and 10 bases at J, with 16 bases in the middle. CDR3 protein: CASSQDRARGGSPLHF. CDR3 coding DNA: TGCGCCAGCAGCCAAGATCGGGCCAGGGGAGGATCACCCCTCCACTTT.

The rearrangement joins TRBV20-1 to TRBJ1-1, with D possibly being TRBD1 (6 bases). The V end was cut by 3 bases, the J end by 2 bases, with 13 bases between. Per the germline V gene, CDR1 is DFQATT and CDR2 is SNEGSKA (reference sequence). The CDR3 totals 14 residues. As DNA, the CDR3 is TGCAGTGCTAGTAGGGGCAGGGGCAACACTGAAGCTTTCTTT. Translating gives CSASRGRGNTEAFF.

This clone was found once. The chain joins TRBV6-2 or TRBV6-3 to TRBJ2-7; no firm D call. In germline, CDR1 is MNHEY, CDR2 SVGEGT. V was shortened by 6 bases and J by 2 bases, with 11 bases between the two germline ends. The CDR3 length is 13 residues. The CDR3 region has the DNA TGTGCCAGCAGCCCAGGAAATACCTACGAGCAGTACTTC. Encoded protein: CASSPGNTYEQYF.

The chain recombines TRBV5-1 with TRBJ1-4; TRBD1 agrees at 7 bases. The CDR3 runs 14 residues. The V gene end was trimmed by 3 bases and the J gene end by 7 bases; junction bases not matched to a gene: 6. Germline V CDR1 and CDR2: SGHRS, YFSETQ. The CDR3 nucleotides read TGCGCCAGCAGCTGGACAGGACTGAGTGAAAAACTGTTTTTT. Residues: CASSWTGLSEKLFF. The full variable domain, with the rest looked up from reference TRBV5-1 and TRBJ1-4, is KAGVTQTPRYLIKTRGQQVTLSCSPISGHRSVSWYQQTPGQGLQFLFEYFSETQRNKGNFPGRFSGRQFSNSRSEMNVSTLELGDSALYLCASSWTGLSEKLFFGSGTQLSVL.

The chain carries TRBV11-1 and TRBJ1-1; 9 nucleotides line up with TRBD1. Germline V gene data show CDR1 as SGHAT and CDR2 as FQDESV (reference sequence). V was clipped by 3 bases and J by 1 base; unmatched bases: 0. This CDR3 is 14 amino acids long. CDR3 in amino acids: CASSLGQGNTEAFF. In DNA form, the CDR3 reads TGTGCCAGCAGCTTGGGACAGGGGAACACTGAAGCTTTCTTT.

The chain joins TRBV19 to TRBJ2-2, with 11 bases identical to TRBD2. V shed 6 bases and J 1 base; nucleotides not matched to a gene: 4. Per germline, CDR1 LNHDA and CDR2 SQIVND (reference sequence). This CDR3 comprises 16 residues. For the CDR3, the DNA is TGTGCCAGTAGATTAGCGGGAGGGATGAACACCGGGGAGCTGTTTTTT. Translation gives CASRLAGGMNTGELFF. The complete variable domain, with remaining parts taken from reference TRBV19 and TRBJ2-2, reads DGGITQSPKYLFRKEGQNVTLSCEQNLNHDAMYWYRQDPGQGLRLIYYSQIVNDFQKGDIAEGYSVSREKKESFPLTVTSAQKNPTAFYLCASRLAGGMNTGELFFGEGSRLTVL.

The V call is TRBV19, the J call TRBJ2-7, with D tentatively TRBD1 or TRBD2 (5 bases each). Per the germline V gene, CDR1 is LNHDA and CDR2 is SQIVND (reference sequence). With 5 bases removed from V and 6 bases from J, the gap between germline ends came to 20 bases. The CDR3 is made up of 15 amino acids. CDR3 DNA sequence: TGTGCCAGTAGTCCCACCGACGGGACGGAGATCGAGCAGTACTTC. This sequence encodes CASSPTDGTEIEQYF.

V usage is TRBV15 and J usage is TRBJ2-2, with 9 positions matching TRBD1. CDR1 is LNHNV and CDR2 is YYDKDF in the germline V gene (reference sequence). CDR3 length: 15 residues. Trimming at V came to 3 bases and at J to 5 bases, leaving 4 bases not matched to a gene. The CDR3 DNA follows: TGTGCCACCAGCAGGGACAGGGGACGGACCGGGGAGCTGTTTTTT. The encoded protein is CATSRDRGRTGELFF. The full variable domain, in which reference TRBV15 and TRBJ2-2 provide the parts outside the CDR3, is DAMVIQNPRYQVTQFGKPVTLSCSQTLNHNVMYWYQQKSSQAPKLLFHYYDKDFNNEADTPDNFQSRRPNTSFCFLDIRSPGLGDTAMYLCATSRDRGRTGELFFGEGSRLTVL.

The chain couples TRBV28 to TRBJ1-1, with D unresolved. This CDR3 spans 12 amino acids. Trimming cost V 6 bases and J 10 bases, with 15 bases left between them. Germline assignment: CDR1 MDHEN and CDR2 SYDVKM. CDR3 protein: CASSLEIGGAFF. CDR3 DNA sequence: TGTGCCAGCAGCTTAGAAATCGGCGGAGCTTTCTTT.

The chain uses TRBV9 and TRBJ1-3; 9 nucleotides align to TRBD1. Trimming cost V 2 bases and J 5 bases; bases outside gene matches: 8. Per the germline V gene, CDR1 is SGDLS and CDR2 is YYNGEE. This CDR3 is 16 amino acids long. Here the CDR3 reads CASSVLGTGSRNTIYF. DNA of the CDR3: TGTGCCAGCAGCGTGCTGGGGACAGGGTCGCGAAACACCATATATTTT.

The chain uses TRBV15 and TRBJ1-1; TRBD1 is a possible D gene (5 bases). Germline-derived CDR1 and CDR2 are LNHNV and YYDKDF (reference sequence). CDR3 length: 14 amino acids. V was pared by 2 bases and J by 4 bases, with 11 bases between. The CDR3 DNA is TGTGCCACCAGCAGACCCGATCAGGGCACTGAAGCTTTCTTT. Its protein product is CATSRPDQGTEAFF.

This clone came up once. The chain recombines TRBV7-3 with TRBJ2-2; 10 bases align to TRBD1. V shed 2 bases, J shed 6 bases, and the junction held 9 bases outside the gene matches. Germline V gene data show CDR1 as SGHTA and CDR2 as FQGTGA. CDR3 size: 17 residues. In nucleotides, the CDR3 is TGTGCCAGCAGCTTATCCGGGACAGGGGTTATGTCCGGGGAGCTGTTTTTT. This encodes CASSLSGTGVMSGELFF.

This clone has just a few counts. This chain links TRBV18 with TRBJ1-4; D is unresolved. Germline V CDR1 and CDR2: KGHSH, LQKENI. Trimming left V 4 bases short and J 3 bases short, with 15 bases between. The CDR3 consists of 16 residues. For the CDR3, the DNA is TGTGCCAGCTCACTCAGTCGGGCGAGCCCTAATGAAAAACTGTTTTTT. Amino acids: CASSLSRASPNEKLFF.

The chain uses TRBV7-8 and TRBJ1-5; TRBD1 is a possible D gene (5 bases). This CDR3 region has 14 residues. The germline V gene encodes CDR1 SGHVS and CDR2 FQNEAQ. V was shortened by 2 bases and J by 4 bases, with 9 bases between the two germline ends. The CDR3 here is CASSLQGNNQPQHF. The CDR3 nucleotides read TGTGCCAGCAGCTTACAGGGAAATAATCAGCCCCAGCATTTT.

This clone came up many times. This chain joins TRBV10-3 and TRBJ2-3, with 10 bases matching TRBD1. After removal of 0 bases from V and 4 bases from J, the junction contained 4 bases not matched to a gene. The CDR3 sequence is 16 residues long. Germline loops: CDR1 ENHRY, CDR2 SYGVKD. The CDR3 DNA sequence: TGTGCCATCAGTGAGTCTCCAGGGACAGGGGCAGATACGCAGTATTTT. Translating gives CAISESPGTGADTQYF.